This T cell receptor beta chain comes out of a study of T cells in localized non-small cell lung cancer. V lost 2 bases and J 5 bases, leaving 10 bases between the germline ends. The CDR3 extends over 15 amino acids. Germline V gives CDR1 MDHEN, CDR2 SYDVKM. Some clones are missing from TCRdb's copy, which holds only in-frame ones; the method was immunoSEQ multiplex PCR. The sample has tens of thousands of clones; 79% are singletons. Worth noting for this clone: The antigen is undetermined.

Notes on the study in general: Only one tumor region was sequenced, so heterogeneity remains possible. In uninvolved adjacent lung, T cell clonality reached its highest value, exceeding tumor. Higher adjacent-lung clonality was associated with shorter survival. A median of around 52 clones ranked among the top 100 in tumor appeared in adjacent lung.

This TCR was recovered from a woman between 35 and 75 years old with stage II squamous cell lung carcinoma. The V gene is TRBV28, the J gene TRBJ2-6; the D gene is possibly TRBD1 (6 bases). Sequences were derived from PBMCs, sampled before any cancer treatment. As DNA, the CDR3 is TGTGCCAGCAGTTTACAGGGGATTAGGGCCAACGTCCTGACTTTC. As protein: CASSLQGIRANVLTF.